A single sample gave rise to the 8 T cell receptor beta chains below, sequenced in a study of sequential checkpoint blockade in melanoma (dated by TCRdb to between 2018 and 2020). The library was obtained by the immunoSEQ multiplex PCR assay. TCRdb retrieved this table from immuneACCESS and kept in-frame rearrangements only. Not all clones are present; in checked studies, unresolved V genes account for under half, and no reason is known for the remainder. The sample profile shows some 19,000 clones; 25% to 35% of them were found once. The ten largest clones take up around 7% of the sample. The meaning of the sample's treatment or condition label: randomized to nivolumab then ipilimumab (arm A) or the reverse (arm B). This specimen consisted of tumor tissue (inferred from file names), obtained from a patient given nivolumab and ipilimumab in sequence. Receptor source: a human donor with melanoma.

The chain carries TRBV15 and TRBJ1-2, with unresolved D. The CDR3 totals 14 residues. V lost 5 bases, J lost 1 base, and 11 bases lay in between. CDR1 is LNHNV and CDR2 is YYDKDF in the germline V gene (reference sequence). CDR3 sequence reads: CATSFRTLNYGYTF. The CDR3 coding sequence is TGTGCCACCAGCTTTCGGACTCTTAACTATGGCTACACCTTC.

V gene TRBV6-8 combines with J gene TRBJ2-7; 7 positions agree with TRBD2. The CDR3 sequence is 15 residues long. V shed 5 bases, J shed 0 bases, and the junction held 7 bases outside the gene matches. The germline V gene encodes CDR1 MNHGY and CDR2 SAAAGT. The CDR3 reads CASSRLAEISYEQYF. DNA for the CDR3: TGTGCCAGCAGTCGCCTAGCGGAGATCTCCTACGAGCAGTACTTC.

The gene calls are TRBV28 and TRBJ2-7, with TRBD1 as a possible D gene (5 bases). Germline lookup yields CDR1 MDHEN and CDR2 SYDVKM. V was clipped by 10 bases and J by 4 bases, with 23 bases between them. The CDR3 runs to 15 residues. The CDR3 loop reads CATEERGRLIYEQYF. In DNA, the CDR3 is TGTGCCACCGAAGAAAGGGGTCGTCTTATTTACGAGCAGTACTTC. The full variable domain, its missing parts supplied by reference TRBV28 and TRBJ2-7, is DVKVTQSSRYLVKRTGEKVFLECVQDMDHENMFWYRQDPGLGLRLIYFSYDVKMKEKGDIPEGYSVSREKKERFSLILESASTNQTSMYLCATEERGRLIYEQYFGPGTRLTVT.

Note on this clone: One junction end does not reproduce the germline sequence, and a read error may be involved. This chain connects TRBV16 to TRBJ1-4; 7 nucleotides line up with TRBD1. The CDR3 is made up of 14 amino acids. Germline lookup yields CDR1 KGHSY and CDR2 FQNENV. The chain's CDR3 is CVSSPGQPNEKLFF. The CDR3 DNA is TGTGTCAGCAGCCCGGGACAGCCTAATGAAAAACTGTTTTTT.

CDR3 sequence reads: CASSLESLYNSPLHF. The CDR3 DNA reads TGTGCCAGCAGCCTGGAGAGCCTCTATAATTCACCCCTCCACTTT. This chain uses TRBV28 with TRBJ1-6; D is unclear. V was clipped by 6 bases and J by 3 bases, with 12 bases between them. CDR1 and CDR2 (germline): MDHEN, SYDVKM. CDR3 length equals 15 residues. Using reference TRBV28 and TRBJ1-6 for the parts outside the CDR3, the full variable domain is DVKVTQSSRYLVKRTGEKVFLECVQDMDHENMFWYRQDPGLGLRLIYFSYDVKMKEKGDIPEGYSVSREKKERFSLILESASTNQTSMYLCASSLESLYNSPLHFGNGTRLTVT.

This chain links TRBV28 with TRBJ2-1, with 16 bases fitting TRBD2. From germline, CDR1 is MDHEN and CDR2 SYDVKM. V lost 9 bases and J lost 0; bases outside the gene matches: 5. The CDR3 runs 17 residues. CDR3 DNA sequence: TGTGCCAGTGGGACTAGCGGGAGGGCCGGCTCCTACAATGAGCAGTTCTTC. It yields the protein CASGTSGRAGSYNEQFF.

Only a few counts were recorded for this clone. The V and J genes are TRBV9 and TRBJ2-5; 8 bases are shared with TRBD2. The CDR3 consists of 16 residues. Unmatched junction bases numbered 8, after V lost 0 bases and J lost 4 bases. Germline CDR1 SGDLS, CDR2 YYNGEE. CDR3 coding DNA: TGTGCCAGCAGCGTAGAAGGTAGCGGGGTAGCAGAGACCCAGTACTTC. Translating gives CASSVEGSGVAETQYF.

A few counts support this clone. The chain joins TRBV11-1 to TRBJ2-1; 14 bases are a match to TRBD2. Trimming cost V 3 bases and J 7 bases; bases outside gene matches: 11. This CDR3 comprises 18 residues. CDR1 is SGHAT, CDR2 FQDESV, per germline (reference sequence). CDR3 region: CASSLATSGRAGVNEQFF. As DNA, the CDR3 is TGTGCCAGCAGCTTGGCGACTAGCGGGAGGGCCGGGGTGAATGAGCAGTTCTTC. Full variable domain (missing parts from reference TRBV11-1 and TRBJ2-1): EAEVAQSPRYKITEKSQAVAFWCDPISGHATLYWYRQILGQGPELLVQFQDESVVDDSQLPKDRFSAERLKGVDSTLKIQPAELGDSAMYLCASSLATSGRAGVNEQFFGPGTRLTVL.